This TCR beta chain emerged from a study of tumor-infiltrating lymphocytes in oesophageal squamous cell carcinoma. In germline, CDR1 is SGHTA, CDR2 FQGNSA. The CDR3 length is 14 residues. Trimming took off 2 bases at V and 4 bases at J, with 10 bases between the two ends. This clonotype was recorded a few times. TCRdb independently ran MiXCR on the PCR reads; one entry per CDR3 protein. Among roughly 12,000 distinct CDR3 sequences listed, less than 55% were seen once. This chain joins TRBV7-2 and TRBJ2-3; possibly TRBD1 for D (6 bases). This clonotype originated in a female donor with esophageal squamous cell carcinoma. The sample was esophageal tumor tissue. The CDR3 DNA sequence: TGTGCCAGCAGCTTACGGACAGTAGCAGATACGCAGTATTTT. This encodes CASSLRTVADTQYF.